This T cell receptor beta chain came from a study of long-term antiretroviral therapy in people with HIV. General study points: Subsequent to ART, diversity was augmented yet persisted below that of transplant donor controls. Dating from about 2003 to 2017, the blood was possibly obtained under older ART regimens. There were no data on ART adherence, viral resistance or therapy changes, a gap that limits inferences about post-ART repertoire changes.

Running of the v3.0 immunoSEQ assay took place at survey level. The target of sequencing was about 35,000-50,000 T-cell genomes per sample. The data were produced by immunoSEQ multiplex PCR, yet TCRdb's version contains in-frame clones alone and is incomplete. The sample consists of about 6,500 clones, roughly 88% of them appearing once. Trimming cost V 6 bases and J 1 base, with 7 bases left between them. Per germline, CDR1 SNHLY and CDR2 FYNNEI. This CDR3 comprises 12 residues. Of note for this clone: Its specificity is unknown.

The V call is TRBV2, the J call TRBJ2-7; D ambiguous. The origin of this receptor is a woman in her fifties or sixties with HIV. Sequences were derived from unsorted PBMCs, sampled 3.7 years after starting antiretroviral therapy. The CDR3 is CASRELSYEQYF. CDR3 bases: TGTGCCAGCAGAGAACTGTCCTACGAGCAGTACTTC.